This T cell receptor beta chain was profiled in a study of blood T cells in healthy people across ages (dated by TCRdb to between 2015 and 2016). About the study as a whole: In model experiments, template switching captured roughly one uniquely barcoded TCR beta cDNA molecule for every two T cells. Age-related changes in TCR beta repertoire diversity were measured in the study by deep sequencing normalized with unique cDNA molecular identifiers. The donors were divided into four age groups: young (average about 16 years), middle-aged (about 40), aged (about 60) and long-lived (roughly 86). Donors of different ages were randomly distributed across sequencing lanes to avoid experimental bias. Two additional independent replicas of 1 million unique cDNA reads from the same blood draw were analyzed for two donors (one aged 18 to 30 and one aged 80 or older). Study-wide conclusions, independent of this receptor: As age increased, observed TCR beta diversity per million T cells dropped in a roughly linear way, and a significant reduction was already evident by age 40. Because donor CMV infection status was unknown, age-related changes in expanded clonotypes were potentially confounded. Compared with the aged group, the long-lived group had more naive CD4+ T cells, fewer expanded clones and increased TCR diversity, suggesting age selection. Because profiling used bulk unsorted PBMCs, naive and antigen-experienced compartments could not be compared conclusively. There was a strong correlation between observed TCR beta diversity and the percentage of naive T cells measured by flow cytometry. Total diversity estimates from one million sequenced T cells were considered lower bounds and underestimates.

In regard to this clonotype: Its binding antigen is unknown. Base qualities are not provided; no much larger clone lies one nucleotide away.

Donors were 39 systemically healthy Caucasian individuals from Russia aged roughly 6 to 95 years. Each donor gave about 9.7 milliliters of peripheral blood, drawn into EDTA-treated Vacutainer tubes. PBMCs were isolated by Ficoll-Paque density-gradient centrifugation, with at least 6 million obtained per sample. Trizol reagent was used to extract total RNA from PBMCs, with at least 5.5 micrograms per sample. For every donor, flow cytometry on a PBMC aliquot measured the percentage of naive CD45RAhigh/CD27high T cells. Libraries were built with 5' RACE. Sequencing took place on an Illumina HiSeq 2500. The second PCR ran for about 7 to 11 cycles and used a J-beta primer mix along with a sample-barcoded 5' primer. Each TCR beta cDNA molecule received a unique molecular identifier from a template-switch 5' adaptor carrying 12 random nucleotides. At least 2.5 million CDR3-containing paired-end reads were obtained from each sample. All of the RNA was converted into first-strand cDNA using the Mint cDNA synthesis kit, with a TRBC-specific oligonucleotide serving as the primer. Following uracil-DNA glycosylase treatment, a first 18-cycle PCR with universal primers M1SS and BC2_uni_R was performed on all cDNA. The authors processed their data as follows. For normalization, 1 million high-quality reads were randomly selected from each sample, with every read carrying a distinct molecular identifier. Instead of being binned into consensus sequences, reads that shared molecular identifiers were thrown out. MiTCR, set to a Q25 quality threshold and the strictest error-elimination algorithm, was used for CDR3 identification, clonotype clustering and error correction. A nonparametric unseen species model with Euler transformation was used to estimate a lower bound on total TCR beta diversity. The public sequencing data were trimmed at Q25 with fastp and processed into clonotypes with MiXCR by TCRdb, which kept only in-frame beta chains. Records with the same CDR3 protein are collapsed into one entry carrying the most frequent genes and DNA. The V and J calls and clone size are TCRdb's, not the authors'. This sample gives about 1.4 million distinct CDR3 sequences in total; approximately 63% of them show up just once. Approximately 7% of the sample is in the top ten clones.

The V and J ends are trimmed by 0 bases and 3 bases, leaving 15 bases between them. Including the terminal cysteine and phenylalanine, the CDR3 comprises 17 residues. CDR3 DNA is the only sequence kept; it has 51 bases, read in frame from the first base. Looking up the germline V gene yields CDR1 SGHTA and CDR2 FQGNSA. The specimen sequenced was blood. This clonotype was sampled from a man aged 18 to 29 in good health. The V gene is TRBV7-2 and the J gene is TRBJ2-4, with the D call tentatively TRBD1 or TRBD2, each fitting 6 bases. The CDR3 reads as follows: CASSLAGGRGSKNIQYF. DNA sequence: TGTGCCAGCAGCTTAGCGGGAGGCAGGGGAAGCAAAAACATTCAGTACTTC.